Listed below are T cell receptor beta chains from one sample, sequenced in a study of cytomegalovirus exposure and HLA in healthy donors. Assay: immunoSEQ multiplex PCR; the TCRdb copy retains only in-frame clones and omits some. The top ten hold 8.1% of the sample, which has some 140,000 clones, 75% to 85% seen once. Sequenced sample: PBMCs. These receptors all stem from a woman aged 45-59 years in good health and CMV-seropositive. Both conserved end residues are part of each CDR3. Each record gives: V gene, D gene, clone size, J gene, CDR3 DNA, CDR3 protein. D genes are given only for firm matches. A row's size may be missing; if present it is once, few, many or a size class.

V gene: TRBV6-5; D gene: NA; clone size: NA; J gene: TRBJ2-7; CDR3 DNA: TGTGCCAGCAGTTACGGGACTTCCTACGAGCAGTACTTC; CDR3 protein: CASSYGTSYEQYF
V gene: TRBV6-1; D gene: NA; clone size: once; J gene: TRBJ2-3; CDR3 DNA: TGTGCCAGCAGTAAAATCGGGACTGGGGCCGATACGCAGTATTTT; CDR3 protein: CASSKIGTGADTQYF
V gene: TRBV18; D gene: NA; clone size: NA; J gene: TRBJ1-6; CDR3 DNA: TGTGCCAGCTCACCAGGGCGGGGGGATTCACCCCTCCACTTT; CDR3 protein: CASSPGRGDSPLHF
V gene: TRBV6-1; D gene: NA; clone size: NA; J gene: TRBJ2-7; CDR3 DNA: TGTGCCAGCAGCGTTTCCTCCTACGAGCAGTACTTC; CDR3 protein: CASSVSSYEQYF
V gene: TRBV18; D gene: NA; clone size: NA; J gene: TRBJ1-5; CDR3 DNA: TGTGCCAGCTCACGGGGCGGAGCGGGTCAGCCCCAGCATTTT; CDR3 protein: CASSRGGAGQPQHF
V gene: TRBV2; D gene: TRBD1; clone size: NA; J gene: TRBJ1-1; CDR3 DNA: TGTGCCAGCAGGGGGACAGGGTCGGGGACTGAAGCTTTCTTT; CDR3 protein: CASRGTGSGTEAFF
V gene: TRBV7-2; D gene: TRBD2; clone size: NA; J gene: TRBJ2-1; CDR3 DNA: TGTGCCAGCAGACTCCTAGCGGGGGACTTCCACAATGAGCAGTTCTTC; CDR3 protein: CASRLLAGDFHNEQFF
V gene: TRBV7-8; D gene: NA; clone size: NA; J gene: TRBJ2-7; CDR3 DNA: TGTGCCAGCAGCCCCTACTCCTACGAGCAGTACTTC; CDR3 protein: CASSPYSYEQYF
V gene: TRBV7-9; D gene: TRBD1; clone size: NA; J gene: TRBJ2-2; CDR3 DNA: TGTGCCAGCAGCACCGGACAGGGAAGATCCGGGGAGCTGTTTTTT; CDR3 protein: CASSTGQGRSGELFF
V gene: TRBV9; D gene: TRBD1; clone size: NA; J gene: TRBJ2-2; CDR3 DNA: TGTGCCAGCAGCGAGTCCCCAACAGGGGTCGGGGAGCTGTTTTTT; CDR3 protein: CASSESPTGVGELFF
V gene: TRBV9; D gene: TRBD1; clone size: NA; J gene: TRBJ2-3; CDR3 DNA: TGTGCCAGCAGCGTAGCTGGGGCAGGGGGTGCAGATACGCAGTATTTT; CDR3 protein: CASSVAGAGGADTQYF
V gene: TRBV5-1; D gene: TRBD2; clone size: NA; J gene: TRBJ2-5; CDR3 DNA: TGCGCCAGCAGCTTGGATACTAGCGGGGGGGCAGAGACCCAGTACTTC; CDR3 protein: CASSLDTSGGAETQYF
V gene: TRBV4-1; D gene: NA; clone size: NA; J gene: TRBJ2-5; CDR3 DNA: TGCGCCAGCAGCTCATGGACCTTAGGGGGAGAGACCCAGTACTTC; CDR3 protein: CASSSWTLGGETQYF
V gene: TRBV4-1; D gene: TRBD1; clone size: NA; J gene: TRBJ2-3; CDR3 DNA: TGCGCCAGCAGCCTGACAGGGCTCAGCACAGATACGCAGTATTTT; CDR3 protein: CASSLTGLSTDTQYF
V gene: TRBV28; D gene: NA; clone size: NA; J gene: TRBJ2-1; CDR3 DNA: TGTGCCAGCAGTACAGCGGAACTGAGCTACAATGAGCAGTTCTTC; CDR3 protein: CASSTAELSYNEQFF
V gene: TRBV4-1; D gene: NA; clone size: NA; J gene: TRBJ2-6; CDR3 DNA: TGCGCCAGCACCGAGACCGGGGACTCCTCTGGGGCCAACGTCCTGACTTTC; CDR3 protein: CASTETGDSSGANVLTF
V gene: TRBV5-1; D gene: TRBD1; clone size: NA; J gene: TRBJ2-7; CDR3 DNA: TGCGCCAGCAGCTTTCTACAGGGGGCTTACGAGCAGTACTTC; CDR3 protein: CASSFLQGAYEQYF
V gene: TRBV5-1; D gene: TRBD2; clone size: NA; J gene: TRBJ2-7; CDR3 DNA: TGCGCCAGCAGCTCGGGACTAGCGGGACGGTACGAGCAGTACTTC; CDR3 protein: CASSSGLAGRYEQYF
V gene: TRBV10-3; D gene: NA; clone size: NA; J gene: TRBJ2-1; CDR3 DNA: TGTGCCATCAGACAGGACAATGAGCAGTTCTTC; CDR3 protein: CAIRQDNEQFF
V gene: TRBV5-1; D gene: NA; clone size: NA; J gene: TRBJ1-5; CDR3 DNA: TGCGCCAGCAGCTTGGCAGGGGCGGGCAATCAGCCCCAGCATTTT; CDR3 protein: CASSLAGAGNQPQHF
V gene: TRBV7-9; D gene: TRBD1; clone size: NA; J gene: TRBJ1-5; CDR3 DNA: TGTGCCAGCAGCTTAGGGGACAGTCGCAATCAGCCCCAGCATTTT; CDR3 protein: CASSLGDSRNQPQHF
V gene: TRBV2; D gene: NA; clone size: NA; J gene: TRBJ1-3; CDR3 DNA: TGTGCCAGCAGTGTAGTCGGGGGAACTGGAAACACCATATATTTT; CDR3 protein: CASSVVGGTGNTIYF
V gene: TRBV28; D gene: TRBD1; clone size: NA; J gene: TRBJ1-3; CDR3 DNA: TGTGCCAGCAGTTACGCCCGGACAGGCTACTCTGGAAACACCATATATTTT; CDR3 protein: CASSYARTGYSGNTIYF
V gene: TRBV9; D gene: NA; clone size: NA; J gene: TRBJ1-3; CDR3 DNA: TGTGCCAGCAGCTCATACCCCTTGGGGGCCTCTGGAAACACCATATATTTT; CDR3 protein: CASSSYPLGASGNTIYF
V gene: TRBV27; D gene: NA; clone size: NA; J gene: TRBJ2-7; CDR3 DNA: TGTGCCAGCAGTTTAGAGGGCGACGATAGTTACGAGCAGTACTTC; CDR3 protein: CASSLEGDDSYEQYF
V gene: TRBV5-4; D gene: TRBD1; clone size: NA; J gene: TRBJ2-7; CDR3 DNA: TGTGCCAGCAGCGCGAACAGGGGGATGGGGGAGCAGTACTTC; CDR3 protein: CASSANRGMGEQYF
V gene: TRBV30; D gene: NA; clone size: few; J gene: TRBJ1-2; CDR3 DNA: TGTGCCGGGAGTCGCAGGTTCCCGGGATATGGCTACACCTTC; CDR3 protein: CAGSRRFPGYGYTF
V gene: TRBV9; D gene: NA; clone size: NA; J gene: TRBJ2-3; CDR3 DNA: TGTGCCAGCAGCGTACAAAGGCCGGGAGATACGCAGTATTTT; CDR3 protein: CASSVQRPGDTQYF
V gene: TRBV27; D gene: NA; clone size: once; J gene: TRBJ1-2; CDR3 DNA: TGTGCCAGCAGTTTCAGGGGTGGGTATGGCTACACCTTC; CDR3 protein: CASSFRGGYGYTF
V gene: TRBV7-8; D gene: TRBD1; clone size: few; J gene: TRBJ1-1; CDR3 DNA: TGTGCCAGCAGCCGACTCCGGGACAGGGGCACTGAAGCTTTCTTT; CDR3 protein: CASSRLRDRGTEAFF
V gene: TRBV7-9; D gene: NA; clone size: NA; J gene: TRBJ1-2; CDR3 DNA: TGTGCCAGCAGCCCAACGGGGGGCTCAAACTATGGCTACACCTTC; CDR3 protein: CASSPTGGSNYGYTF
V gene: TRBV18; D gene: NA; clone size: NA; J gene: TRBJ2-2; CDR3 DNA: TGTGCCAGCTCACCGATCCGAACAACGAACACCGGGGAGCTGTTTTTT; CDR3 protein: CASSPIRTTNTGELFF
V gene: TRBV11-2; D gene: NA; clone size: NA; J gene: TRBJ2-2; CDR3 DNA: TGTGCCAGCAGCTTGACCCCGGGAACCGGGGAGCTGTTTTTT; CDR3 protein: CASSLTPGTGELFF
V gene: TRBV29-1; D gene: NA; clone size: NA; J gene: TRBJ1-4; CDR3 DNA: TGCAGCGCTGGCCCCCAAAACGAAAAACTGTTTTTT; CDR3 protein: CSAGPQNEKLFF
V gene: TRBV2; D gene: NA; clone size: NA; J gene: TRBJ1-4; CDR3 DNA: TGTGCCAGCATTTACCAGGGAGCGGGTAATGAAAAACTGTTTTTT; CDR3 protein: CASIYQGAGNEKLFF
V gene: TRBV7-2; D gene: NA; clone size: few; J gene: TRBJ2-1; CDR3 DNA: TGTGCCAGCAGCCGGGACAAAGCCTACAATGAGCAGTTCTTC; CDR3 protein: CASSRDKAYNEQFF
V gene: TRBV5-4; D gene: TRBD2; clone size: NA; J gene: TRBJ2-1; CDR3 DNA: TGTGCCAGCAGCCCGACTAGCGGGGGATACAATGAGCAGTTCTTC; CDR3 protein: CASSPTSGGYNEQFF
V gene: TRBV10-3; D gene: NA; clone size: once; J gene: TRBJ1-5; CDR3 DNA: TGTGCCATCAGTGTTGGGGGGGGACGTGAACAGCCCCAGCATTTT; CDR3 protein: CAISVGGGREQPQHF
V gene: TRBV12-5; D gene: TRBD2; clone size: NA; J gene: TRBJ2-1; CDR3 DNA: TGTGCTAGTGGAGGTATAGCGGGATCACTCTCCTACAATGAGCAGTTCTTC; CDR3 protein: CASGGIAGSLSYNEQFF
V gene: TRBV7-2; D gene: TRBD1; clone size: few; J gene: TRBJ1-2; CDR3 DNA: TGTGCCAGCAGCCCAGACAGGGGGCCTGGCTACACCTTC; CDR3 protein: CASSPDRGPGYTF
V gene: TRBV5-8; D gene: NA; clone size: NA; J gene: TRBJ1-3; CDR3 DNA: TGTGCCAGCAGTGCCAGGGGAAACACCATATATTTT; CDR3 protein: CASSARGNTIYF
V gene: TRBV11-2; D gene: NA; clone size: NA; J gene: TRBJ2-1; CDR3 DNA: TGTGCCAGCAGTCCTCACTCAAACAGGGTTAGTTACAATGAGCAGTTCTTC; CDR3 protein: CASSPHSNRVSYNEQFF
V gene: TRBV29-1; D gene: NA; clone size: NA; J gene: TRBJ1-5; CDR3 DNA: TGCAGCGTTGATCGTCGAGGGCAGCCCCAGCATTTT; CDR3 protein: CSVDRRGQPQHF
V gene: TRBV7-3; D gene: NA; clone size: once; J gene: TRBJ2-1; CDR3 DNA: TGTGCCAGCAGCTTGGACCCCAGGGGTCGTCCGTTCTTC; CDR3 protein: CASSLDPRGRPFF
V gene: TRBV30; D gene: TRBD1; clone size: NA; J gene: TRBJ2-7; CDR3 DNA: TGTGCCTGGAGTACAGGGGCCTCCTACGAGCAGTACTTC; CDR3 protein: CAWSTGASYEQYF
V gene: TRBV18; D gene: NA; clone size: NA; J gene: TRBJ1-5; CDR3 DNA: TGTGCCAGCTCACCGTTGAGCAGGGCCGGACAGCCCCAGCATTTT; CDR3 protein: CASSPLSRAGQPQHF
V gene: TRBV5-1; D gene: NA; clone size: NA; J gene: TRBJ1-3; CDR3 DNA: TGCGCCAGCAGCTGGGAGGGACGGAACTCTGGAAACACCATATATTTT; CDR3 protein: CASSWEGRNSGNTIYF
V gene: TRBV29-1; D gene: TRBD2; clone size: NA; J gene: TRBJ2-5; CDR3 DNA: TGCAGCGTCACCCCGGGGCGGGAGGGCGGGGAGACCCAGTACTTC; CDR3 protein: CSVTPGREGGETQYF
V gene: TRBV9; D gene: TRBD2; clone size: NA; J gene: TRBJ2-5; CDR3 DNA: TGTGCCAGCAGCGTAATTCCAGGCGGGGGAGAGACCCAGTACTTC; CDR3 protein: CASSVIPGGGETQYF
V gene: TRBV27; D gene: NA; clone size: once; J gene: TRBJ1-1; CDR3 DNA: TGTGCCAGCAGTCCCTCCACGGGTCGGGTGAGCACTGAAGCTTTCTTT; CDR3 protein: CASSPSTGRVSTEAFF
V gene: TRBV7-2; D gene: NA; clone size: NA; J gene: TRBJ1-2; CDR3 DNA: TGTGCCAGCAGCTTAGAGGTCAGGGGATGGGGCTACACCTTC; CDR3 protein: CASSLEVRGWGYTF
V gene: TRBV9; D gene: NA; clone size: NA; J gene: TRBJ2-1; CDR3 DNA: TGTGCCAGCAGCGTAGCCTCTCGACCCAGAGGTTACTACAATGAGCAGTTCTTC; CDR3 protein: CASSVASRPRGYYNEQFF
V gene: TRBV29-1; D gene: NA; clone size: NA; J gene: TRBJ2-1; CDR3 DNA: TGCAGCGCCTATACAGGGTTCTCCTACAATGAGCAGTTCTTC; CDR3 protein: CSAYTGFSYNEQFF
V gene: TRBV4-3; D gene: NA; clone size: NA; J gene: TRBJ1-2; CDR3 DNA: TGCGCCAGCAGCCAAGAAACAGGGCACACAGGCTACACCTTC; CDR3 protein: CASSQETGHTGYTF